This entry features one T cell receptor beta chain sequence. The antigen remains unidentified. From germline, CDR1 is SGHAT and CDR2 FQNNGV. This CDR3 is 15 amino acids long. The entry originates in a study of monozygotic twins with inflammatory bowel disease. Points from the study as a whole: Varied immunosuppressive treatments among patients may have increased repertoire variability.

TCRdb reanalyzed the 5' RACE reads and collapses them to one entry per CDR3 protein, without DNA. The listing contains some 130,000 distinct CDR3 sequences. The genes are TRBV11-2 and TRBJ2-2; no DNA is available, so the TRBD1 call from TCRdb remains unchecked. The TCR sequence derives from a human donor with ulcerative colitis or Crohn's disease, or a healthy co-twin of an affected twin (not recorded which). The specimen was blood. Here the CDR3 reads CASSLQGLNTGELFF. Supplemented by reference TRBV11-2 and TRBJ2-2, the full variable domain reads EAGVAQSPRYKIIEKRQSVAFWCNPISGHATLYWYQQILGQGPKLLIQFQNNGVVDDSQLPKDRFSAERLKGVDSTLKIQPAKLEDSAVYLCASSLQGLNTGELFFGEGSRLTVL.